This entry is about one T cell receptor beta chain. One end of the junction is discordant with germline, which a read error may explain. This sample was taken from a study of blood T cell repertoires in COVID-19. Study-level background: T cells, B-cell-depleted T cells, or PBMCs provided the cDNA or gDNA that served as material.

Per the authors' pipeline: Amplification with reference gene primers provided the estimates of nucleated cell counts. TCRdb's table, derived via immunoSEQ multiplex PCR, lists solely in-frame clones and lacks some. V, J and clone size are taken as reported in that table, and D and trimming were inferred from the DNA itself. The data show about 210,000 clones, roughly 84% seen once. Study members were between about 18 and 100 years old and lived in 25 or so US regions. Membership in each cohort depended on participant-reported clinical history. This CDR3 comprises 13 residues. CDR1 and CDR2 from the germline V gene are DFQATT and SNEGSKA (reference sequence).

Material: PBMCs or T cells enriched from blood (not recorded which). The genes are TRBV20-1 and TRBJ1-2; TRBD1 is a possible D gene (6 bases). The TCR comes from a man aged 25-45 years in a cohort exposed to, infected with or recovered from COVID-19 (not recorded which). DNA for the CDR3: TGCAGTGCTAGTCTGGCAGGGGTTTATGACTACACCTTC. This codes for CSASLAGVYDYTF.